This entry lists 32 T cell receptor beta chains sequenced from one sample in a study of graft-versus-host responses after intestinal transplantation. Profiling relied on immunoSEQ multiplex PCR, and the TCRdb table lists in-frame clones only, not all of them. The sample shows about 23,000 clones, 85% to 95% of them seen only once. Sample: PBMCs, taken 38 to 40 days after intestinal transplant. Receptor source: a human patient who received an intestinal transplant, so some T cells may come from the graft donor.

The V call is TRBV27, the J call TRBJ1-1, with D perhaps matching TRBD1 (6 bases). Trimming removed 4 bases at V and 1 base at J, with 16 bases between. The germline V gene encodes CDR1 MNHEY and CDR2 SMNVEV (reference sequence). The length of the CDR3 is 16 residues. The CDR3 sequence is CASSSLDFRGNTEAFF. The CDR3 DNA sequence: TGTGCCAGCAGTTCCCTGGACTTCAGGGGGAACACTGAAGCTTTCTTT.

The chain employs TRBV28 and TRBJ2-1, with 14 bases lining up with TRBD2. Germline CDR1 MDHEN, CDR2 SYDVKM. With 3 bases clipped from V and 4 bases from J, the junction kept 14 bases outside the gene matches. CDR3 length: 20 residues. The DNA of the CDR3 is TGTGCCAGCAGTTTGCCGGGACTAGCGGGAGTTTGGGGAATTTACAATGAGCAGTTCTTC. This gives the protein CASSLPGLAGVWGIYNEQFF.

This clone was seen a few times. The chain links TRBV28 to TRBJ2-7; TRBD2 matches 8 bases. J gave up 7 bases and V 8 bases, and 10 bases lay outside the gene matches. The CDR3 is made up of 13 amino acids. Germline CDR1 is MDHEN and CDR2 is SYDVKM. The CDR3 DNA sequence: TGTGCCAGCCGGACGGGGGGGCGTGGGGAGCAGTACTTC. As protein: CASRTGGRGEQYF. Full variable domain (outside the CDR3, taken from reference TRBV28 and TRBJ2-7): DVKVTQSSRYLVKRTGEKVFLECVQDMDHENMFWYRQDPGLGLRLIYFSYDVKMKEKGDIPEGYSVSREKKERFSLILESASTNQTSMYLCASRTGGRGEQYFGPGTRLTVT.

The chain carries TRBV15 and TRBJ2-2; possible D gene TRBD1, 5 bases. The V gene's germline CDR1 is LNHNV and CDR2 YYDKDF (reference sequence). This CDR3 has 13 residues. The V and J ends lost 0 bases and 6 bases respectively, with 5 bases between them. The CDR3 nucleotides are TGTGCCACCAGCAGAGACAGGGCCGGGGAGCTGTTTTTT. Amino acids: CATSRDRAGELFF.

This chain links TRBV7-9 with TRBJ2-7; TRBD1 matches 8 bases. The CDR3 is 15 amino acids. Germline V gene data show CDR1 as SEHNR and CDR2 as FQNEAQ (reference sequence). V lost 6 bases and J lost 1; bases outside the gene matches: 8. The CDR3 loop is CASSPDREPSYEQYF. CDR3 bases: TGTGCCAGCAGTCCGGACAGGGAACCTTCCTACGAGCAGTACTTC.

CDR3 residues: CASSSLGSAEETQYF. As DNA, the CDR3 is TGTGCCAGCAGCTCTCTGGGTAGCGCCGAAGAGACCCAGTACTTC. This chain uses TRBV13 with TRBJ2-5, with D perhaps matching TRBD2 (5 bases). Trimming removed 4 bases from V and 3 bases from J, with 15 bases in between. Germline assignment: CDR1 PRHDT and CDR2 FYEKMQ (reference sequence). CDR3 size: 15 residues.

This clone was counted a single time. The CDR3 DNA reads as TGTGCCAGCAGTTTAAATCCCCCTGAAGCTTTCTTT. Its translation: CASSLNPPEAFF. The V and J genes are TRBV28 and TRBJ1-1, with no clear D. The germline V gene encodes CDR1 MDHEN and CDR2 SYDVKM. This CDR3 has 12 residues. Between the trimmed V and J ends, which lost 2 bases and 6 bases, there was a span of 7 bases.

This clone was seen only once. The chain is built from TRBV27 and TRBJ2-1, with 11 bases identical to TRBD2. The CDR3 has 14 amino acids. Germline V gene lookup returns CDR1 MNHEY and CDR2 SMNVEV (reference sequence). The V and J ends lost 5 bases and 9 bases, in that order; junction bases with no gene match: 6. CDR3 sequence: CASSTQTSGTEQFF. For the CDR3, the DNA is TGTGCCAGCAGTACCCAGACTAGCGGGACTGAGCAGTTCTTC.

The rearrangement links TRBV29-1 to TRBJ2-1; no firm D call. This CDR3 is 14 amino acids long. CDR1 is SQVTM, CDR2 ANQGSEA, per germline. Trimming shortened V by 4 bases and J by 2 bases, and 12 bases separated the two germline ends. Here the CDR3 DNA reads TGCAGCGTTGGAAGAAGAATAGCCTACAATGAGCAGTTCTTC. Its translation: CSVGRRIAYNEQFF.

The rearrangement uses TRBV18 and TRBJ1-6; no definite D call. The CDR3 is 12 amino acids. The V gene's germline CDR1 is KGHSH and CDR2 LQKENI. Trimming shortened V by 3 bases and J by 8 bases, and 5 bases separated the two germline ends. CDR3: CASSPQDSPLHF. DNA for the CDR3: TGTGCCAGCTCACCCCAGGATTCACCCCTCCACTTT. The variable domain in full, completed from reference TRBV18 and TRBJ1-6, reads NAGVMQNPRHLVRRRGQEARLRCSPMKGHSHVYWYRQLPEEGLKFMVYLQKENIIDESGMPKERFSAEFPKEGPSILRIQQVVRGDSAAYFCASSPQDSPLHFGNGTRLTVT.

Only a few counts were recorded for this clone. This chain uses TRBV28 with TRBJ1-5; 7 nucleotides line up with TRBD1. Looked up from germline, CDR1 is MDHEN and CDR2 is SYDVKM. The CDR3 spans 15 residues. Germline trimming cut 3 bases from V and 6 bases from J; bases unmatched to any gene: 8. The CDR3: CASSLQDRDSQPQHF. The CDR3, as DNA: TGTGCCAGCAGTTTGCAAGACAGGGACAGTCAGCCCCAGCATTTT.

The chain links TRBV28 to TRBJ2-1; 12 bases match TRBD2. The CDR3 extends over 13 amino acids. The V gene end was trimmed by 2 bases and the J gene end by 14 bases; junction bases not matched to a gene: 4. Germline V gene data show CDR1 as MDHEN and CDR2 as SYDVKM. CDR3 sequence reads: CASSLGLAGGEFF. The CDR3 DNA follows: TGTGCCAGCAGTTTAGGTCTAGCGGGAGGGGAGTTCTTC.

The chain carries TRBV28 and TRBJ2-1; a possible D gene is TRBD2 (6 bases). CDR1 and CDR2 from the germline V gene are MDHEN and SYDVKM. Trimming took off 3 bases at V and 6 bases at J, with 18 bases between the two ends. The CDR3 is made up of 16 amino acids. CDR3: CASSFKQGGSTNEQFF. CDR3 DNA sequence: TGTGCCAGCAGTTTCAAGCAGGGAGGTAGCACCAATGAGCAGTTCTTC.

The rearrangement joins TRBV10-3 to TRBJ2-1; 9 bases are a match to TRBD2. Germline loops: CDR1 ENHRY, CDR2 SYGVKD. After removal of 8 bases from V and 4 bases from J, the junction contained 15 bases not matched to a gene. CDR3 length: 17 amino acids. The CDR3: CAIAPSRSGRWYNEQFF. The DNA for the CDR3 is TGTGCCATCGCCCCGAGCCGAAGCGGGAGGTGGTACAATGAGCAGTTCTTC.

Judged by abundance, this clone is medium-sized. The chain links TRBV10-3 to TRBJ1-5; 10 bases fit TRBD1. The germline V gene has CDR1 ENHRY and CDR2 SYGVKD. Trimming cost V 6 bases and J 6 bases; bases outside gene matches: 8. The CDR3 contains 15 residues. CDR3 sequence reads: CAISRGQGDGQPQHF. CDR3 in DNA: TGTGCCATCAGCCGCGGACAGGGGGATGGTCAGCCCCAGCATTTT.

The chain couples TRBV19 to TRBJ2-7; 8 positions match TRBD2. J was trimmed by 0 bases and V by 5 bases; bases with no gene match: 6. The CDR3 is 15 amino acids. Germline V gene lookup returns CDR1 LNHDA and CDR2 SQIVND (reference sequence). CDR3 amino acids: CASSLGLAYSYEQYF. The CDR3 DNA reads TGTGCCAGTAGTCTAGGACTAGCCTACTCCTACGAGCAGTACTTC.

The J gene is TRBJ2-2, the V gene TRBV6-5; no clear D gene. The CDR3 has 16 amino acids. Germline V lookup: CDR1 MNHEY, CDR2 SVGAGI. V lost 4 bases and J 5 bases, leaving 17 bases between the germline ends. This chain's CDR3 is CASSSASAFHTGELFF. The CDR3 coding sequence is TGTGCCAGCAGTTCTGCCTCGGCCTTCCATACCGGGGAGCTGTTTTTT.

The chain joins TRBV28 to TRBJ2-3; TRBD2 agrees at 11 bases. The CDR3 contains 15 residues. The junction had 2 bases not matched to a gene; V was cut back by 5 bases and J by 1 base. Per germline, CDR1 MDHEN and CDR2 SYDVKM. DNA of the CDR3: TGTGCCAGCAGTACACTAGCGGGAGGCACAGATACGCAGTATTTT. This gives the protein CASSTLAGGTDTQYF.

This chain connects TRBV29-1 to TRBJ2-5; perhaps D is TRBD1 or TRBD2 (6 bases each). CDR1 and CDR2 (germline): SQVTM, ANQGSEA. Between the trimmed V and J ends, which lost 3 bases and 6 bases, there was a span of 14 bases. The CDR3 length is 13 residues. The CDR3 loop is CSVDEGGIQTQYF. The CDR3 region has the DNA TGCAGCGTTGACGAGGGGGGCATTCAGACCCAGTACTTC.

The chain joins TRBV2 to TRBJ2-3, with 9 bases matching TRBD2. Germline lookup yields CDR1 SNHLY and CDR2 FYNNEI. J gave up 2 bases and V 5 bases, and 5 bases lay outside the gene matches. The CDR3 spans 15 residues. The DNA of the CDR3 is TGTGCCAGCAGTAAGGGGGGACTAGCCACAGATACGCAGTATTTT. It encodes CASSKGGLATDTQYF.

The chain couples TRBV5-4 to TRBJ2-7; D unresolved. Between the trimmed V and J ends, which lost 0 bases and 4 bases, there was a span of 11 bases. CDR3 length: 14 residues. The germline V gene has CDR1 SGHNT and CDR2 YYREEE (reference sequence). This CDR3 reads CASSLGVLRYEQYF. The CDR3 DNA follows: TGTGCCAGCAGCTTGGGGGTACTGCGGTACGAGCAGTACTTC.

V is TRBV6-6 and J is TRBJ2-1; D is uncertain. Trimming took off 0 bases at V and 7 bases at J, with 7 bases between the two ends. The germline gives CDR1 MNHNY, CDR2 SVGAGI (reference sequence). CDR3 length: 13 amino acids. The CDR3 protein is CASSYSLGNEQFF. CDR3 DNA: TGTGCCAGCAGTTACTCCTTGGGGAATGAGCAGTTCTTC.

The chain links TRBV6-5 to TRBJ2-2, with unresolved D. In germline, CDR1 is MNHEY, CDR2 SVGAGI. Trimming took 3 bases from V and 6 from J, leaving 8 bases between them. The CDR3 runs 13 residues. CDR3 loop: CASSYAVPGELFF. CDR3 nucleotide sequence: TGTGCCAGCAGTTATGCTGTCCCCGGGGAGCTGTTTTTT.

The chain links TRBV28 to TRBJ2-5, with a possible D match to TRBD2 (6 bases). V was clipped by 7 bases and J by 1 base, with 10 bases between them. This CDR3 has 13 amino acids. Germline assignment: CDR1 MDHEN and CDR2 SYDVKM. The CDR3 nucleotides read TGTGCCAGCACCTCCGGGGGCCAAGAGACCCAGTACTTC. This sequence encodes CASTSGGQETQYF.

The V call is TRBV28, the J call TRBJ2-1; D is uncertain. CDR1 is MDHEN and CDR2 is SYDVKM in the germline V gene. The CDR3 extends over 16 amino acids. V lost 4 bases and J lost 0, with 13 bases in between. CDR3 loop: CASSYRWRSSYNEQFF. CDR3 in DNA: TGTGCCAGCAGTTACCGATGGCGGAGCTCCTACAATGAGCAGTTCTTC. The whole variable domain, remainder taken from reference TRBV28 and TRBJ2-1, is DVKVTQSSRYLVKRTGEKVFLECVQDMDHENMFWYRQDPGLGLRLIYFSYDVKMKEKGDIPEGYSVSREKKERFSLILESASTNQTSMYLCASSYRWRSSYNEQFFGPGTRLTVL.

The chain uses TRBV5-6 and TRBJ2-7; 8 bases map to TRBD2. V lost 1 base, J lost 5 bases, and 11 bases stayed unmatched. Germline V gene lookup returns CDR1 SGHDT and CDR2 YYEEEE. The CDR3 is made up of 16 amino acids. The DNA of the CDR3 is TGTGCCAGCAGCTTGCGGGAGGGGATGCTAGCGAACGAGCAGTACTTC. Its protein product is CASSLREGMLANEQYF.

V and J are TRBV6-6 and TRBJ1-4; D gene unclear. Trimming cost V 10 bases and J 13 bases, with 13 bases left between them. The CDR3 covers 10 residues. Germline CDR1 is MNHNY and CDR2 is SVGAGI (reference sequence). CDR3 nucleotide sequence: TGTGCCACCCCCTTTACTACACTGTTTTTT. It specifies CATPFTTLFF.

This chain uses TRBV5-5 with TRBJ1-2, with 7 bases matching TRBD1. The germline CDR1 and CDR2 sequences are SGHKS and YYEKEE (reference sequence). V shed 6 bases, J shed 6 bases, and the junction held 11 bases outside the gene matches. The CDR3 has 14 residues. CDR3 sequence (DNA): TGTGCCAGCAAACAACAGGGGACCTTGAATGGCTACACCTTC. It codes for CASKQQGTLNGYTF.

J is TRBJ2-2 and V is TRBV13, with 7 bases lining up with TRBD2. Trimming at V came to 5 bases and at J to 3 bases, leaving 15 bases not matched to a gene. CDR1 is PRHDT and CDR2 is FYEKMQ in the germline V gene (reference sequence). The CDR3 is 18 residues long. CDR3 sequence reads: CASSLRNRDYKYTGELFF. The CDR3 DNA reads TGTGCCAGCAGCCTAAGGAACCGGGACTACAAGTACACCGGGGAGCTGTTTTTT.

This rearrangement joins TRBV6-5 to TRBJ2-7; 9 bases are a match to TRBD2. Trimming cost V 6 bases and J 3 bases; bases outside gene matches: 9. Germline CDR1 reads MNHEY; CDR2 reads SVGAGI. This CDR3 has 15 amino acids. This CDR3 reads CASSLGTSFIYEQYF. DNA for the CDR3: TGTGCCAGCAGCCTCGGGACTAGCTTCATCTACGAGCAGTACTTC.

V is TRBV30 and J is TRBJ2-2; tentatively, D is TRBD1 (5 bases). Germline assignment: CDR1 GTSNPN and CDR2 SVGIG (reference sequence). Trimming left V 5 bases short and J 1 base short, with 14 bases between. The CDR3 is made up of 15 amino acids. The CDR3 is CAWYLPRVNTGELFF. DNA of the CDR3: TGTGCCTGGTACCTTCCCAGGGTGAACACCGGGGAGCTGTTTTTT.

This sequence joins TRBV7-8 and TRBJ2-5, with a tentative D call TRBD2 (5 bases). The CDR3 extends over 13 amino acids. Trimming shortened V by 5 bases and J by 4 bases, and 11 bases separated the two germline ends. CDR1 is SGHVS and CDR2 is FQNEAQ in the germline V gene. Here the CDR3 reads CASSVGVRETQYF. CDR3 sequence (DNA): TGTGCCAGCAGCGTCGGGGTACGAGAGACCCAGTACTTC. Combining the CDR3 with reference TRBV7-8 and TRBJ2-5 gives the whole variable domain GAGVSQSPRYKVAKRGQDVALRCDPISGHVSLFWYQQALGQGPEFLTYFQNEAQLDKSGLPSDRFFAERPEGSVSTLKIQRTQQEDSAVYLCASSVGVRETQYFGPGTRLLVL.